The rows below give T cell receptor beta chains drawn from one sample of a study of shared clonotypes between healthy human individuals. The protocol was immunoSEQ multiplex PCR, while the TCRdb copy is restricted to in-frame clones and leaves out a portion. There are about 690,000 clones in the sample; about nine tenths occur only once, and about 34% lies in the top ten. Sequencing input: memory CD8+ T cells from PBMCs. The receptors stem from a man in his late teens or twenties in good health. Some clones in this sample may be carry-over from other donors' samples. CDR3s include the opening cysteine and the closing phenylalanine or tryptophan. D genes are given only for firm matches. Not every row has a clone size; where given, it reads once, few, many or a size class.

V	D	J	size	DNA	CDR3
TRBV6-5	-	TRBJ1-2	-	TGTGCCAGCAGCTACGAGGGGCAGCATGGCTACACCTTC	CASSYEGQHGYTF
TRBV10-3	TRBD2	TRBJ2-1	once	TGTGCCATCGGATGGGACTACAGCTCGGAGGAGCAGTTCTTC	CAIGWDYSSEEQFF
TRBV5-6	-	TRBJ2-7	-	TGTGCCAGCAGCTTTCCCGGGGGGACAGTGCCTGACGAGCAGTACTTC	CASSFPGGTVPDEQYF
TRBV21-1	-	TRBJ2-7	-	TGTGCCAGCAGCGCGCGGACTAGCGGGTTACGGGAGCAGTACTTC	CASSARTSGLREQYF
TRBV5-1	-	TRBJ2-3	-	TGCGCCAGCAGCTTGGGAGTCGCGGCAAGCACAGATACGCAGTATTTT	CASSLGVAASTDTQYF
TRBV9	-	TRBJ2-2	-	TGTGCCAGTGCTACGGACACCGGGGAGCTGTTTTTT	CASATDTGELFF
TRBV6-4	-	TRBJ1-2	-	TGTGCCAGCAGTGACTTCCCCGTCTCGGGACGGGGCTACACCTTC	CASSDFPVSGRGYTF
TRBV13	-	TRBJ1-1	-	TGTGCCAGCAGCTTCGGGCAGGATGTCACTGAAGCTTTCTTT	CASSFGQDVTEAFF
TRBV18	-	TRBJ2-7	-	TGTGCCAGCTCACCATACGGACTGGGCTACGAGCAGTACTTC	CASSPYGLGYEQYF
TRBV10-1	TRBD1	TRBJ2-7	once	TGCGCCAGCAGCGGGGACAGCGACTACGAGCAGTACTTC	CASSGDSDYEQYF
TRBV19	TRBD2	TRBJ2-3	-	TGTGCCAGTAGTACTAGCGGGAGGGCAGATACGCAGTATTTT	CASSTSGRADTQYF
TRBV6-9	TRBD2	TRBJ2-1	once	TGTGCCACTCCGAGACTAGCGGGTATCCCCATTAACAATGAGCAGTTCTTC	CATPRLAGIPINNEQFF